This TCR beta chain was recovered during a study of HIV-infected patients and healthy controls. The CDR3 totals 14 residues. V was clipped by 1 base and J by 6 bases, with 11 bases between them. CDR1 is MNHEY and CDR2 is SVGAGI in the germline V gene. By frequency in the sample, this clonotype is medium-sized. Alpha and beta constant-region primers primed reverse transcription of around 500 ng RNA. Each of the alpha and beta chains got its own library through chain-specific third strand synthesis with indices. TCRdb re-called the 5' RACE reads through MiXCR, storing one row per CDR3 protein. The table lists about 24,000 distinct CDR3 sequences, 8% to 10% of them singletons. All unsorted peripheral T cells were captured because whole blood was used without fractionation.

The sequence was collected from an adult in good health. The sequencing sample was made of blood. V is TRBV6-5 and J is TRBJ2-3; D not resolved. The CDR3 is CASSYLNGADTQYF. The CDR3 DNA reads as TGTGCCAGCAGTTACTTAAACGGTGCGGATACGCAGTATTTT.